The 28 T cell receptor beta chains listed next were all sequenced from one sample in a study of graft-versus-host responses after intestinal transplantation. The method was immunoSEQ multiplex PCR; TCRdb's version includes in-frame clones alone and lacks a portion of them. Here the sample spans 5,500 or so clones, roughly 27% being singletons. The material was alloreactive CD4+ T cells from a mixed lymphocyte reaction culture, obtained before transplantation. As for subset: CFSE-low proliferating T cells sorted from roughly six-day pre-transplant mixed lymphocyte reaction (GvH or HvG direction). All receptors derive from a human patient who was an organ donor for intestinal transplantation.

The gene calls are TRBV25-1 and TRBJ2-3; 8 bases line up with TRBD2. Losses at the gene ends were 8 bases for V and 6 bases for J; bases not matched to a gene: 7. Germline V CDR1 and CDR2: MGHDK, SYGVNS. The CDR3 consists of 13 residues. CDR3 loop: CASPSAGGDTQYF. The CDR3 region has the DNA TGTGCCAGCCCCTCGGCGGGGGGCGATACGCAGTATTTT.

This clone was seen a few times. The chain couples TRBV11-3 to TRBJ2-2; 9 bases are a match to TRBD1. Germline V CDR1 and CDR2: SGHNT, YENEEA. With 5 bases clipped from V and 6 bases from J, the junction kept 13 bases outside the gene matches. There are 17 residues in the CDR3. CDR3 sequence: CASSRRGGTGLPGELFF. The CDR3 region has the DNA TGTGCCAGCAGCCGACGCGGAGGGACAGGGTTACCCGGGGAGCTGTTTTTT.

This clone was seen just once. The CDR3: CASTTFPHLYGYTF. The CDR3 nucleotides are TGTGCCAGCACCACATTCCCCCATCTCTATGGCTACACCTTC. This chain connects TRBV7-9 to TRBJ1-2; D is undetermined. V gave up 7 bases and J gave up 4 bases, with 16 bases separating them. The CDR3 is 14 amino acids. The germline V gene has CDR1 SEHNR and CDR2 FQNEAQ (reference sequence).

This clone is medium-sized in the sample. The rearrangement uses TRBV6-4 and TRBJ1-1, with D uncertain. The V gene lost 0 bases and the J gene lost 5 bases, with 10 bases spanning the gap. The length of the CDR3 is 14 residues. From germline, CDR1 is MRHNA and CDR2 SNTAGT. CDR3 protein: CASSDSQYCTEAFF. The CDR3 bases are TGTGCCAGCAGTGACTCACAGTATTGTACTGAAGCTTTCTTT.

J is TRBJ1-2 and V is TRBV10-1, with 8 nucleotides matching TRBD1. The CDR3 runs 13 residues. The junction had 6 bases not matched to a gene; V was cut back by 5 bases and J by 7 bases. Looked up from germline, CDR1 is WNHNN and CDR2 is SYGVQD (reference sequence). The CDR3 reads CASSWDRRGGYTF. The CDR3 nucleotides read TGCGCCAGCAGTTGGGACAGGCGGGGTGGCTACACCTTC.

V usage is TRBV6-6 and J usage is TRBJ2-1; 7 nucleotides align to TRBD2. The CDR3 length is 15 residues. Germline CDR1 MNHNY, CDR2 SVGAGI (reference sequence). J lost 7 bases, V lost 1 base, and 7 bases had no gene match. The CDR3 reads CASSYYSGRWNEQFF. Written as DNA, the CDR3 is TGTGCCAGCAGTTACTATAGCGGGCGATGGAATGAGCAGTTCTTC.

This clone is labeled medium-sized. The rearrangement joins TRBV18 to TRBJ2-7; perhaps TRBD2 as D (5 bases). V shed 0 bases and J shed 5 bases, with 14 bases lying between them. This CDR3 has 15 amino acids. Germline CDR1 reads KGHSH; CDR2 reads LQKENI. The CDR3 DNA reads as TGTGCCAGCTCACCACCGGGGTTGAGGGCGGACGAGCAGTACTTC. The encoded protein is CASSPPGLRADEQYF.

This clone showed up many times. The genes are TRBV7-6 and TRBJ2-1, with 7 positions matching TRBD1. The junction had 10 bases not matched to a gene; V was cut back by 2 bases and J by 9 bases. The CDR3 runs to 15 residues. Germline V gene sequence: CDR1 SGHVS, CDR2 FNYEAQ. The CDR3 nucleotides read TGTGCCAGCAGCTTAATTGACAGGGAGATAGGTGAGCAGTTCTTC. Protein sequence: CASSLIDREIGEQFF. Drawing the rest from reference TRBV7-6 and TRBJ2-1, the complete variable domain is GAGVSQSPRYKVTKRGQDVALRCDPISGHVSLYWYRQALGQGPEFLTYFNYEAQQDKSGLPNDRFSAERPEGSISTLTIQRTEQRDSAMYRCASSLIDREIGEQFFGPGTRLTVL.

Sample share makes this clone medium-sized. The V gene is TRBV6-5, the J gene TRBJ1-1; 7 bases map to TRBD1. The germline V gene has CDR1 MNHEY and CDR2 SVGAGI. The CDR3 spans 14 residues. V dropped 6 bases and J dropped 3; count of bases not matched to a gene: 7. DNA for the CDR3: TGTGCCAGCAGACGAGGGGGCGAGGACACTGAAGCTTTCTTT. Its protein is CASRRGGEDTEAFF.

The rearrangement links TRBV6-5 to TRBJ1-2; weak D call: TRBD1 (5 bases). Trimming left V 3 bases short and J 3 bases short, with 11 bases between. Germline CDR1 MNHEY, CDR2 SVGAGI. The CDR3 sequence is 14 residues long. The CDR3 sequence is CASSYSGRDYGYTF. CDR3 bases: TGTGCCAGCAGTTATTCGGGCAGGGACTATGGCTACACCTTC.

This chain connects TRBV5-1 to TRBJ2-7; 9 positions match TRBD1. Trimming removed 5 bases from V and 6 bases from J; junction bases left unmatched: 6. The CDR3 length is 13 residues. Germline CDR1 is SGHRS and CDR2 is YFSETQ. The CDR3 spells CASSWDREAEQYF. CDR3 nucleotide sequence: TGCGCCAGCAGTTGGGACAGGGAGGCCGAGCAGTACTTC.

V gene TRBV11-3 combines with J gene TRBJ2-5; 8 bases line up with TRBD2. The CDR3 covers 15 residues. CDR1 is SGHNT, CDR2 YENEEA, per germline. V shed 5 bases and J 5 bases; nucleotides not matched to a gene: 10. The CDR3 DNA reads TGTGCCAGCAGCCACCAGGGACTAGTGGGTGAGACCCAGTACTTC. Translation gives CASSHQGLVGETQYF.

In its sample, this clone is medium-sized (0.01 to 0.1%). V is TRBV6-5 and J is TRBJ2-7; 8 bases map to TRBD1. Looked up from germline, CDR1 is MNHEY and CDR2 is SVGAGI. V lost 6 bases to trimming and J lost 0 bases; unmatched junction nucleotides: 4. The length of the CDR3 is 14 residues. The DNA for the CDR3 is TGTGCCAGCAGCCGGGACAGGATCTCCTACGAGCAGTACTTC. It encodes CASSRDRISYEQYF.

The V call is TRBV7-6, the J call TRBJ2-1; 9 nucleotides agree with TRBD2. This CDR3 comprises 16 residues. V dropped 2 bases and J dropped 7; count of bases not matched to a gene: 9. Per germline, CDR1 SGHVS and CDR2 FNYEAQ. CDR3 residues: CASSLRTSAKGNEQFF. The CDR3 DNA reads TGTGCCAGCAGCTTAAGGACTAGCGCGAAGGGGAATGAGCAGTTCTTC.

This clone came up a few times. This chain joins TRBV7-3 and TRBJ2-3; 7 bases agree with TRBD2. This CDR3 is 14 amino acids long. Germline CDR1 and CDR2: SGHTA and FQGTGA. V lost 4 bases and J lost 3; bases outside the gene matches: 4. CDR3 sequence: CASSSMGLTDTQYF. The CDR3 DNA reads as TGTGCCAGCAGCTCCATGGGACTAACAGATACGCAGTATTTT.

This clone rates as medium-sized. V usage is TRBV9 and J usage is TRBJ1-2, with D maybe TRBD1 (6 bases). Trimming took 4 bases from V and 6 from J, leaving 22 bases between them. The CDR3 is made up of 16 amino acids. CDR1 and CDR2 (germline): SGDLS, YYNGEE. This CDR3 reads CASSSSLQGFGDGYTF. CDR3 nucleotides: TGTGCCAGCAGCTCGTCATTACAGGGATTTGGCGATGGCTACACCTTC.

This chain links TRBV5-1 with TRBJ1-2; 12 nucleotides line up with TRBD1. The V segment lost 1 base and the J segment 4 bases; nucleotides outside the gene matches: 8. Per the germline V gene, CDR1 is SGHRS and CDR2 is YFSETQ. The CDR3 runs 17 residues. CDR3 in DNA: TGCGCCAGCAGCTTGTGGGACAGGGGGCCCTCGGTCTATGGCTACACCTTC. Its protein is CASSLWDRGPSVYGYTF. Full variable domain (missing parts from reference TRBV5-1 and TRBJ1-2): KAGVTQTPRYLIKTRGQQVTLSCSPISGHRSVSWYQQTPGQGLQFLFEYFSETQRNKGNFPGRFSGRQFSNSRSEMNVSTLELGDSALYLCASSLWDRGPSVYGYTFGSGTRLTVV.

The chain joins TRBV19 to TRBJ2-6; D gene uncertain. The CDR3 length is 18 residues. The V gene's germline CDR1 is LNHDA and CDR2 SQIVND (reference sequence). With 5 bases removed from V and 5 bases from J, the gap between germline ends came to 22 bases. The CDR3 DNA is TGTGCCAGTAGTCATAACTTGACAAATCACAGTCGGGCCAACGTCCTGACTTTC. Translation gives CASSHNLTNHSRANVLTF.

This sequence joins TRBV10-3 and TRBJ2-7; 8 positions agree with TRBD2. This CDR3 spans 16 amino acids. Per germline, CDR1 ENHRY and CDR2 SYGVKD. J gave up 4 bases and V 3 bases, and 11 bases lay outside the gene matches. The CDR3 loop is CAISDPGAGGGYEQYF. CDR3 DNA sequence: TGTGCCATCAGTGACCCCGGGGCGGGAGGCGGTTACGAGCAGTACTTC.

The CDR3: CASSLILLSEQYF. As DNA, the CDR3 is TGTGCCAGCAGCTTAATACTTCTATCCGAGCAGTACTTC. This chain connects TRBV7-4 to TRBJ2-7, with D uncertain. Trimming took 2 bases from V and 6 from J, leaving 11 bases between them. The CDR3 spans 13 residues. In germline, CDR1 is SGHVT, CDR2 SQSDAQ. Full variable domain (rest looked up from reference TRBV7-4 and TRBJ2-7): GAGVSQSPRYKVAKRGRDVALRCDSISGHVTLYWYRQTLGQGSEVLTYSQSDAQRDKSGRPSGRFSAERPERSVSTLKIQRTEQGDSAVYLCASSLILLSEQYFGPGTRLTVT.

This clone counts as medium-sized (0.01 to 0.1%). The V and J genes are TRBV10-1 and TRBJ2-7; 7 nucleotides line up with TRBD1. This CDR3 spans 12 amino acids. After removal of 8 bases from V and 7 bases from J, the junction contained 8 bases not matched to a gene. Germline assignment: CDR1 WNHNN and CDR2 SYGVQD (reference sequence). The CDR3 loop reads CASGTGVGEQYF. In nucleotides, the CDR3 is TGCGCCAGCGGAACAGGGGTGGGGGAGCAGTACTTC.

By sample fraction, this clone is medium-sized. The gene calls are TRBV28 and TRBJ1-2; 9 nucleotides agree with TRBD1. Germline lookup yields CDR1 MDHEN and CDR2 SYDVKM. The CDR3 totals 14 residues. Trimming removed 8 bases from V and 4 bases from J; junction bases left unmatched: 8. The CDR3 DNA follows: TGTGCCAGCCAAAACAGGGGGCATGTCTATGGCTACACCTTC. Protein sequence: CASQNRGHVYGYTF.

This clone has just a few counts. This sequence joins TRBV28 and TRBJ1-1; TRBD1 matches 10 bases. This CDR3 comprises 13 residues. Germline V gene sequence: CDR1 MDHEN, CDR2 SYDVKM. The J segment lost 11 bases and the V segment lost 5 bases, leaving 8 bases of the junction unmatched. The CDR3 here is CASSETGGWKAFF. CDR3 nucleotides: TGTGCCAGCAGTGAGACAGGGGGCTGGAAGGCTTTCTTT.

This clone was counted between two and nine times. The chain employs TRBV6-1 and TRBJ1-1; D is unclear. The germline V gene encodes CDR1 MNHNS and CDR2 SASEGT. This CDR3 has 13 amino acids. The V and J ends lost 4 bases and 1 base respectively, with 7 bases between them. The CDR3 is CASSVSGNTEAFF. The CDR3 DNA is TGTGCCAGCAGTGTTTCGGGGAACACTGAAGCTTTCTTT.

The CDR3 loop is CASKSTVYNEQFF. The CDR3 bases are TGTGCCAGCAAGTCGACAGTATACAATGAGCAGTTCTTC. V and J are TRBV2 and TRBJ2-1, with D perhaps matching TRBD1 (5 bases). The V gene lost 7 bases and the J gene lost 4 bases, with 11 bases spanning the gap. This CDR3 has 13 residues. The germline gives CDR1 SNHLY, CDR2 FYNNEI. Based on the CDR3 plus reference TRBV2 and TRBJ2-1, the full variable domain is EPEVTQTPSHQVTQMGQEVILRCVPISNHLYFYWYRQILGQKVEFLVSFYNNEISEKSEIFDDQFSVERPDGSNFTLKIRSTKLEDSAMYFCASKSTVYNEQFFGPGTRLTVL.

The chain employs TRBV5-4 and TRBJ1-1; a possible D gene is TRBD1 (6 bases). The germline V gene has CDR1 SGHNT and CDR2 YYREEE (reference sequence). V dropped 1 base and J dropped 4 bases, with 17 bases sitting between them. This CDR3 is 16 amino acids long. As DNA, the CDR3 is TGTGCCAGCAGCTTGTACGGGACACCCGCCGGCACTGAAGCTTTCTTT. It codes for CASSLYGTPAGTEAFF.

The gene calls are TRBV13 and TRBJ2-5; 12 bases fit TRBD2. The CDR3 length is 15 residues. Germline V gene data show CDR1 as PRHDT and CDR2 as FYEKMQ (reference sequence). The V and J ends lost 6 bases and 2 bases, in that order; junction bases with no gene match: 4. Here the CDR3 reads CASSRLAGAQETQYF. The CDR3 DNA reads as TGTGCCAGCAGTCGACTAGCGGGGGCGCAAGAGACCCAGTACTTC.

This clone ranks as medium-sized. This sequence joins TRBV21-1 and TRBJ2-4; the table's D call, TRBD1, was not checked against the DNA. TRBV21-1 is shown as a pseudogene. The CDR3 is 16 amino acids. The CDR3 protein is CASSKMVQGAKNIQYF. CDR3 coding DNA: TGTGCCAGCAGCAAAATGGTACAGGGGGCCAAAAACATTCAGTACTTC.